This TCR beta chain was recorded in a study of T-cell reconstitution after alpha-beta-depleted transplantation in children. Per the germline V gene, CDR1 is DFQATT and CDR2 is SNEGSKA (reference sequence). With 5 bases clipped from V and 2 bases from J, the junction kept 7 bases outside the gene matches. This CDR3 has 15 residues. Unique molecular identifiers were incorporated during preparation of the TCRbeta library. Each CDR3 protein is one row after TCRdb ran MiXCR on the PCR reads. The table records approximately 170,000 distinct CDR3 sequences, 11% of them present only once. About this clonotype: This could be a read error, since a much larger clone is one nucleotide away.

The TCR sequence derives from a boy younger than 10 with acute myeloid leukemia, due to receive a stem cell transplant. Sequencing was performed on PBMCs, taken before TCRalphabeta/CD19-depleted stem cell transplant. This chain links TRBV20-1 with TRBJ1-3; 9 bases agree with TRBD1. In DNA, the CDR3 is TGCAGTGCTGCACAGGGGGCCTTCCCTGGAAACACCATATATTTT. It specifies CSAAQGAFPGNTIYF.